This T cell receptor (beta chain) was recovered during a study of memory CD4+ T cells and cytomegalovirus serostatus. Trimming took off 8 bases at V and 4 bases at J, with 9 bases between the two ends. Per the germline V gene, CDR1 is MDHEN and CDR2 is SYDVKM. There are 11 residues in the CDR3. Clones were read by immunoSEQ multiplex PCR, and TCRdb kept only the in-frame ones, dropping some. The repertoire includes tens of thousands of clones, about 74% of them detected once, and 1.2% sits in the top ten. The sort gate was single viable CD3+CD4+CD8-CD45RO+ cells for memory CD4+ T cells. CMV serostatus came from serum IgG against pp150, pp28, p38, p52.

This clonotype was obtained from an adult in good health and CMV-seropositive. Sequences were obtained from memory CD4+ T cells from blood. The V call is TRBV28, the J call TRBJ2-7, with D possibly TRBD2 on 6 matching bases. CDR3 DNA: TGTGCCAGCGGAGGGACTTACGAGCAGTACTTC. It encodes CASGGTYEQYF.